The 20 T cell receptor beta chains listed next were all sequenced from one sample in a study of T cell responses to AZD1222 COVID-19 vaccine. Data came from immunoSEQ multiplex PCR; TCRdb stores just in-frame clones and leaves some out. The data contain around 70,000 clones, almost 90% of them singletons. The source material was peripheral blood, sampled on day 0 of AZD1222 vaccination. Receptors were obtained from an adult in good health.

V is TRBV25-1 and J is TRBJ2-5; D might be TRBD2 (6 bases). Per germline, CDR1 MGHDK and CDR2 SYGVNS. V was pared by 8 bases and J by 4 bases, with 11 bases between. The CDR3 is made up of 12 amino acids. The CDR3 loop reads CASGGEVETQYF. The CDR3 DNA follows: TGTGCCAGCGGCGGGGAGGTAGAGACCCAGTACTTC.

V is TRBV5-8 and J is TRBJ2-7; possibly TRBD1 for D (6 bases). V lost 0 bases, J lost 3 bases, and 16 bases lay in between. This CDR3 has 16 amino acids. From germline, CDR1 is SGHTS and CDR2 YDEGEE. In DNA, the CDR3 is TGTGCCAGCAGCTTGGCCTGGGACATAGGGGTCTACGAGCAGTACTTC. Protein: CASSLAWDIGVYEQYF.

The CDR3 bases are TGTGCCAGCAGTGAGAGAATAGCGGGAGGGCAGTACTTC. It codes for CASSERIAGGQYF. The chain couples TRBV6-1 to TRBJ2-7; 10 bases agree with TRBD2. In germline, CDR1 is MNHNS, CDR2 SASEGT. CDR3 length: 13 residues. Trimming at V came to 3 bases and at J to 9 bases, leaving 5 bases not matched to a gene.

The chain links TRBV14 to TRBJ2-5; possibly TRBD1 for D (6 bases). Germline V gives CDR1 SGHDN, CDR2 FVKESK. Trimming removed 4 bases from V and 2 bases from J, with 11 bases in between. This CDR3 has 14 residues. The CDR3, as DNA: TGTGCCAGCAGCCGTGGGACATTACAAGAGACCCAGTACTTC. It specifies CASSRGTLQETQYF.

The chain combines TRBV6-5 with TRBJ2-7; D gene unclear. Germline loops: CDR1 MNHEY, CDR2 SVGAGI. The CDR3 is 13 residues long. V dropped 4 bases and J dropped 1 base, with 8 bases sitting between them. CDR3 bases: TGTGCCAGCAGTTTAACAAAATCCTACGAGCAGTACTTC. It translates to CASSLTKSYEQYF.

The V call is TRBV5-5, the J call TRBJ1-2; D ambiguous. Trimming took 0 bases from V and 7 from J, leaving 13 bases between them. Germline V lookup: CDR1 SGHKS, CDR2 YYEKEE (reference sequence). This CDR3 region has 14 residues. The CDR3 loop is CASSLGGDLRGYTF. For the CDR3, the DNA is TGTGCCAGCAGCTTGGGAGGCGACCTGCGTGGCTACACCTTC.

V usage is TRBV2 and J usage is TRBJ2-2; 8 bases agree with TRBD2. The V gene end was trimmed by 5 bases and the J gene end by 8 bases; junction bases not matched to a gene: 10. The CDR3 has 15 amino acids. Germline CDR1 and CDR2: SNHLY and FYNNEI. The CDR3 region has the DNA TGTGCCAGCAGTCTCGGACTAGCCTCACGGGGGGAGCTGTTTTTT. Its translation is CASSLGLASRGELFF.

The chain recombines TRBV5-1 with TRBJ1-1; 8 bases match TRBD1. The CDR3 is 15 amino acids. V dropped 3 bases and J dropped 1; count of bases not matched to a gene: 5. From germline, CDR1 is SGHRS and CDR2 YFSETQ. For the CDR3, the DNA is TGCGCCAGCAGCTCCGGGACAGGAAAGAACACTGAAGCTTTCTTT. It yields the protein CASSSGTGKNTEAFF. Filled out from reference TRBV5-1 and TRBJ1-1, the complete variable domain reads KAGVTQTPRYLIKTRGQQVTLSCSPISGHRSVSWYQQTPGQGLQFLFEYFSETQRNKGNFPGRFSGRQFSNSRSEMNVSTLELGDSALYLCASSSGTGKNTEAFFGQGTRLTVV.

In this sample, this clone turned up once. The chain uses TRBV6-4 and TRBJ1-1; D may be TRBD1 (6 bases). V was trimmed by 5 bases and J by 4 bases, leaving 14 bases between them. The CDR3 runs 14 residues. The germline CDR1 and CDR2 sequences are MRHNA and SNTAGT. The CDR3 nucleotides are TGTGCCAGCAGTTCGTCAGGGGACGGCACTGAAGCTTTCTTT. This gives the protein CASSSSGDGTEAFF.

V gene TRBV18 combines with J gene TRBJ2-7; D is unresolved. CDR1 is KGHSH, CDR2 LQKENI, per germline. The CDR3 has 11 amino acids. V lost 4 bases to trimming and J lost 5 bases, with 6 bases between them. The DNA of the CDR3 is TGTGCCAGCTCACAGGGCAACGAGCAGTACTTC. Protein product: CASSQGNEQYF.

The V gene is TRBV11-2, the J gene TRBJ2-7, with D perhaps TRBD1 or TRBD2 (5 bases each). This CDR3 region has 13 residues. The germline V and J ends were trimmed by 0 bases and 6 bases, with 9 bases remaining between them. CDR1 and CDR2 from the germline V gene are SGHAT and FQNNGV. CDR3 coding DNA: TGTGCCAGCAGCTTAGATCCTGGGGGCGAGCAGTACTTC. Residues: CASSLDPGGEQYF.

The chain is built from TRBV23-1 and TRBJ2-5; TRBD1 agrees at 9 bases. TRBV23-1 has ORF status, its function being uncertain. The CDR3 consists of 16 residues. Trimming removed 6 bases from V and 4 bases from J; junction bases left unmatched: 12. The CDR3 sequence: CASRPPGQGIGETQYF. DNA for the CDR3: TGCGCCAGCAGGCCTCCGGGACAGGGTATAGGAGAGACCCAGTACTTC.

The rearrangement joins TRBV5-1 to TRBJ1-3; D uncertain. Looked up from germline, CDR1 is SGHRS and CDR2 is YFSETQ. V lost 5 bases, J lost 0 bases, and 6 bases lay in between. The CDR3 runs to 13 residues. CDR3 amino acids: CASRDGSGNTIYF. The CDR3 DNA reads as TGCGCCAGCAGGGACGGCTCTGGAAACACCATATATTTT.

This clone was recorded only once. This sequence joins TRBV6-5 and TRBJ1-1; D remains unclear. V lost 4 bases and J lost 5, with 14 bases in between. The germline V gene has CDR1 MNHEY and CDR2 SVGAGI. The CDR3 runs to 14 residues. The CDR3 protein is CASSWTAVTTEAFF. CDR3 DNA sequence: TGTGCCAGCAGTTGGACGGCAGTAACGACTGAAGCTTTCTTT.

The CDR3 reads CASSPKSANYGYTF. Here the CDR3 DNA reads TGTGCCAGCTCACCCAAGTCTGCTAACTATGGCTACACCTTC. This rearrangement joins TRBV18 to TRBJ1-2, with no clear D. V dropped 3 bases and J dropped 0 bases, with 8 bases sitting between them. The germline CDR1 and CDR2 sequences are KGHSH and LQKENI. This CDR3 has 14 residues.

The rearrangement uses TRBV7-8 and TRBJ1-1, with a possible D match to TRBD1 (6 bases). Per germline, CDR1 SGHVS and CDR2 FQNEAQ. This CDR3 contains 17 residues. Trimming took off 11 bases at V and 0 bases at J, with 25 bases between the two ends. The CDR3 DNA follows: TGTGCCTGCTGCTTTGGGGGCGGGGGTCCTATGAACACTGAAGCTTTCTTT. Translation gives CACCFGGGGPMNTEAFF.

V is TRBV7-9 and J is TRBJ2-6, with 11 bases lining up with TRBD1. This CDR3 has 17 residues. From germline, CDR1 is SEHNR and CDR2 FQNEAQ (reference sequence). V lost 2 bases to trimming and J lost 4 bases; unmatched junction nucleotides: 4. CDR3 in amino acids: CASSLRDRGRGANVLTF. The CDR3 bases are TGTGCCAGCAGCTTAAGGGACAGGGGGAGAGGGGCCAACGTCCTGACTTTC. The variable domain in full, with the rest retrieved from reference TRBV7-9 and TRBJ2-6, is DTGVSQNPRHKITKRGQNVTFRCDPISEHNRLYWYRQTLGQGPEFLTYFQNEAQLEKSRLLSDRFSAERPKGSFSTLEIQRTEQGDSAMYLCASSLRDRGRGANVLTFGAGSRLTVL.

By frequency in the sample, this clone is large. The chain carries TRBV2 and TRBJ2-1; D unclear. The V and J ends lost 4 bases and 0 bases respectively, with 10 bases between them. The CDR3 has 15 amino acids. Germline V gives CDR1 SNHLY, CDR2 FYNNEI. The CDR3 reads CASSVPDSSYNEQFF. As DNA, the CDR3 is TGTGCCAGCAGTGTTCCCGATAGCTCCTACAATGAGCAGTTCTTC.

This sequence joins TRBV6-2 or TRBV6-3 and TRBJ2-7, with D possibly matching TRBD1 (5 bases). Per germline, CDR1 MNHEY and CDR2 SVGEGT. CDR3 size: 15 residues. The V end lost 1 base, the J end lost 2 bases, and 12 bases lay between the germline ends. The DNA of the CDR3 is TGTGCCAGCAGTTACTTCGCAGGGCCCACCTACGAGCAGTACTTC. It yields the protein CASSYFAGPTYEQYF.

The chain is built from TRBV29-1 and TRBJ2-5, with D maybe TRBD1 (5 bases). Looked up from germline, CDR1 is SQVTM and CDR2 is ANQGSEA. With 5 bases removed from V and 0 bases from J, the gap between germline ends came to 7 bases. The CDR3 contains 12 residues. The CDR3 sequence is CSVRQYQETQYF. DNA of the CDR3: TGCAGCGTTAGACAGTACCAAGAGACCCAGTACTTC.